The 10 T cell receptor beta chains listed next were all sequenced from one sample in a study of T cells in Graves' hyperthyroidism and ophthalmopathy. Researchers took RNA transcripts and amplified the TCR beta CDR3 regions from them. Researchers ran a first-round RT-PCR on the TCR CDR3 using the HTBI primer set. TCRdb independently ran MiXCR on the multiplex PCR reads; one entry per CDR3 protein. The data show fewer than 450,000 distinct CDR3 sequences, under 20% seen once. Sequencing was carried out using blood. These receptors originate from a man aged 18-30 years with Graves' ophthalmopathy.

This clonotype was picked up many times. The chain carries TRBV7-3 and TRBJ2-5; D may match TRBD1 or TRBD2 (5 bases each). CDR3 length: 14 residues. Per germline, CDR1 SGHTA and CDR2 FQGTGA. V lost 5 bases and J lost 7, with 17 bases in between. The chain's CDR3 is CASSLAGTVGTQYF. CDR3 bases: TGTGCCAGCAGCCTAGCCGGGACGGTGGGGACCCAGTACTTC.

This clonotype was seen a few times. The V gene is TRBV9, the J gene TRBJ1-5; D is undetermined. Trimming took off 7 bases at V and 4 bases at J, with 12 bases between the two ends. CDR1 and CDR2 from the germline V gene are SGDLS and YYNGEE. The CDR3 has 13 amino acids. The CDR3 loop reads CASPPIGNQPQHF. The DNA of the CDR3 is TGTGCCAGCCCCCCCATCGGTAATCAGCCCCAGCATTTT.

In this sample, this clonotype turned up a few times. The genes are TRBV3-1 and TRBJ1-6; no definite D call. This CDR3 has 13 amino acids. V lost 4 bases and J lost 5, with 6 bases in between. From germline, CDR1 is LGHDT and CDR2 YNNKEL (reference sequence). The DNA for the CDR3 is TGTGCCAGCAGCCCTCCTGATAATTCACCCCTCCACTTT. Translating it yields CASSPPDNSPLHF.

This clonotype showed up many times. The chain combines TRBV6-9 with TRBJ1-5; 9 positions match TRBD1. Germline CDR1 reads MNHGY; CDR2 reads SVAAGI. The V and J ends lost 2 bases and 4 bases, in that order; junction bases with no gene match: 3. The CDR3 loop spans 15 amino acids. CDR3: CASSYRDRVNQPQHF. In DNA, the CDR3 is TGTGCCAGCAGTTATAGGGACAGGGTTAATCAGCCCCAGCATTTT.

This clonotype was observed many times. V gene TRBV2 combines with J gene TRBJ1-5; no clear D gene. The V gene lost 5 bases and the J gene lost 0 bases, with 5 bases spanning the gap. Germline V lookup: CDR1 SNHLY, CDR2 FYNNEI. The CDR3 totals 13 residues. CDR3 region: CASSFSSNQPQHF. CDR3 coding DNA: TGTGCCAGCAGTTTTTCTAGCAATCAGCCCCAGCATTTT.

This clonotype came up many times. The chain carries TRBV5-1 and TRBJ1-4; a weak D match, TRBD1 (5 bases). Germline lookup yields CDR1 SGHRS and CDR2 YFSETQ. V was clipped by 0 bases and J by 5 bases, with 8 bases between them. This CDR3 is 14 amino acids long. The CDR3: CASSLGGQNEKLFF. The DNA of the CDR3 is TGCGCCAGCAGCTTGGGTGGACAAAATGAAAAACTGTTTTTT.

This clonotype was recorded many times. The chain links TRBV27 to TRBJ2-7; D ambiguous. There are 12 residues in the CDR3. The V gene's germline CDR1 is MNHEY and CDR2 SMNVEV (reference sequence). V lost 10 bases to trimming and J lost 3 bases, with 13 bases between them. CDR3 region: CATKTQSYEQYF. The CDR3, as DNA: TGTGCCACCAAAACCCAAAGCTACGAGCAGTACTTC.

This clonotype was seen at least ten times. V is TRBV10-2 and J is TRBJ1-1; unclear D gene. Germline lookup yields CDR1 WSHSY and CDR2 SAAADI. V lost 3 bases and J lost 1, with 6 bases in between. The CDR3 is 13 residues long. The CDR3 coding sequence is TGCGCCAGCAGTGATATGGGGAACACTGAAGCTTTCTTT. It is translated as CASSDMGNTEAFF.

This clonotype was seen repeatedly, ten times or more. The J gene is TRBJ1-1, the V gene TRBV28; TRBD1 might be the D (5 bases). The germline V gene encodes CDR1 MDHEN and CDR2 SYDVKM. The V gene lost 5 bases and the J gene lost 0 bases, with 25 bases spanning the gap. The CDR3 is made up of 19 amino acids. This chain's CDR3 is CASSPSLKFLVGVNTEAFF. The CDR3 nucleotides read TGTGCCAGCAGTCCCTCTCTTAAGTTTCTTGTGGGGGTGAACACTGAAGCTTTCTTT.

The sample holds many counts of this clonotype. The V call is TRBV20-1, the J call TRBJ1-6; TRBD1 aligns across 9 bases. In germline, CDR1 is DFQATT, CDR2 SNEGSKA (reference sequence). The junction had 6 bases not matched to a gene; V was cut back by 2 bases and J by 7 bases. The CDR3 extends over 15 amino acids. The DNA for the CDR3 is TGCAGTGCTAGACATACCGGGACAGGGAATTCACCCCTCCACTTT. Amino acid sequence: CSARHTGTGNSPLHF.